Below, 8 T cell receptor beta chains from the same sample are listed, as sequenced in a study of blood T cell repertoires in COVID-19. Profiling relied on immunoSEQ multiplex PCR, and the TCRdb table lists in-frame clones only, not all of them. The sample carries about 170,000 clones, roughly 85% recorded once. Sequences were obtained from peripheral blood. The receptors were sampled from a woman aged 80 or over with acute or convalescent COVID-19.

The V call is TRBV7-8, the J call TRBJ1-6; D is ambiguous. The CDR3 sequence is 18 residues long. With 0 bases removed from V and 0 bases from J, the gap between germline ends came to 12 bases. The germline V gene has CDR1 SGHVS and CDR2 FQNEAQ. The CDR3: CASSLALKGSSYNSPLHF. DNA for the CDR3: TGTGCCAGCAGCTTAGCGCTTAAAGGGAGCTCCTATAATTCACCCCTCCACTTT.

CDR3 DNA sequence: TGTGCCAGCAGTCAGGACAGGGGGCCCGGGGAGCTGTTTTTT. As protein: CASSQDRGPGELFF. J is TRBJ2-2 and V is TRBV2; TRBD1 aligns across 11 bases. Germline V gives CDR1 SNHLY, CDR2 FYNNEI. V trimming: 5 bases; J trimming: 6 bases; junction bases outside the gene matches: 2. This CDR3 is 14 amino acids long.

This clone was seen only once. V and J are TRBV28 and TRBJ1-4; a possible D gene is TRBD1 (6 bases). Germline CDR1 MDHEN, CDR2 SYDVKM. Trimming cost V 1 base and J 7 bases, with 13 bases left between them. This CDR3 is 15 amino acids long. The CDR3 DNA reads TGTGCCAGCAGTTTATACAGGGAAAGGTTTGAAAAACTGTTTTTT. It yields the protein CASSLYRERFEKLFF.

To note about this clone: This same CDR3 is encoded by further DNA sequences in the sample. This chain uses TRBV10-3 with TRBJ1-5; D gene uncertain. V was cut by 3 bases and J by 0 bases, with 9 bases left in between. The CDR3 length is 15 residues. Germline CDR1 ENHRY, CDR2 SYGVKD. The CDR3 here is CAISESGDSNQPQHF. CDR3 DNA: TGTGCCATCAGTGAATCGGGAGATAGCAATCAGCCCCAGCATTTT.

This rearrangement joins TRBV10-3 to TRBJ2-7; D perhaps matches TRBD2 (5 bases). This CDR3 is 15 amino acids long. V was trimmed by 0 bases and J by 5 bases, leaving 14 bases between them. The germline V gene encodes CDR1 ENHRY and CDR2 SYGVKD. The CDR3 protein is CAISESAPPGNEQYF. The CDR3 region has the DNA TGTGCCATCAGTGAGTCTGCCCCACCCGGGAACGAGCAGTACTTC.

This chain uses TRBV18 with TRBJ2-7; 8 positions agree with TRBD2. Germline V gene lookup returns CDR1 KGHSH and CDR2 LQKENI. This CDR3 is 18 amino acids long. The trim removed 6 bases at V and 0 bases at J, leaving 16 bases unmatched. The DNA of the CDR3 is TGTGCCAGCTCCCTCCACCACGGGGGGGACACCAGCTCCTACGAGCAGTACTTC. Its translation: CASSLHHGGDTSSYEQYF. The full variable domain, its missing parts supplied by reference TRBV18 and TRBJ2-7, is NAGVMQNPRHLVRRRGQEARLRCSPMKGHSHVYWYRQLPEEGLKFMVYLQKENIIDESGMPKERFSAEFPKEGPSILRIQQVVRGDSAAYFCASSLHHGGDTSSYEQYFGPGTRLTVT.

The chain has TRBV11-2 and TRBJ1-4; no definite D call. The CDR3 extends over 15 amino acids. V dropped 1 base and J dropped 0 bases, with 6 bases sitting between them. Germline CDR1 SGHAT, CDR2 FQNNGV. The CDR3 protein is CASSLGQTTNEKLFF. The CDR3 DNA reads TGTGCCAGCAGCTTAGGGCAAACAACTAATGAAAAACTGTTTTTT. Drawing the rest from reference TRBV11-2 and TRBJ1-4, the complete variable domain is EAGVAQSPRYKIIEKRQSVAFWCNPISGHATLYWYQQILGQGPKLLIQFQNNGVVDDSQLPKDRFSAERLKGVDSTLKIQPAKLEDSAVYLCASSLGQTTNEKLFFGSGTQLSVL.

The rearrangement links TRBV18 to TRBJ2-2, with 10 bases fitting TRBD2. Germline V lookup: CDR1 KGHSH, CDR2 LQKENI. Trimming at V came to 4 bases and at J to 5 bases, leaving 7 bases not matched to a gene. CDR3 size: 16 residues. The CDR3 protein is CASSLLAGEVTGELFF. In nucleotides, the CDR3 is TGTGCCAGCTCACTCCTAGCGGGAGAGGTAACCGGGGAGCTGTTTTTT.